Sequencing of this T cell receptor beta chain was carried out in a study of Graves' ophthalmopathy and Graves' hyperthyroidism. TCR beta CDR3 amplification used RNA transcripts. An initial RT-PCR round employing HTBI primers preceded a second-round multiplex PCR. One entry per CDR3 protein, called by TCRdb with MiXCR from the multiplex PCR reads. The table shows about 240,000 distinct CDR3 sequences, with approximately 42% occurring only once. V gave up 2 bases and J gave up 7 bases, with 8 bases separating them. CDR3 length: 13 amino acids. Germline assignment: CDR1 KGHDR and CDR2 SFDVKD. This clonotype appeared a few times.

The chain employs TRBV24-1 and TRBJ1-3, with D unclear. Sequenced material: peripheral blood. The clonotype originates from an adult man with Graves' ophthalmopathy. Here the CDR3 reads CATSDSASNTIYF. The CDR3 DNA is TGTGCCACCAGTGATTCCGCCAGCAACACCATATATTTT.